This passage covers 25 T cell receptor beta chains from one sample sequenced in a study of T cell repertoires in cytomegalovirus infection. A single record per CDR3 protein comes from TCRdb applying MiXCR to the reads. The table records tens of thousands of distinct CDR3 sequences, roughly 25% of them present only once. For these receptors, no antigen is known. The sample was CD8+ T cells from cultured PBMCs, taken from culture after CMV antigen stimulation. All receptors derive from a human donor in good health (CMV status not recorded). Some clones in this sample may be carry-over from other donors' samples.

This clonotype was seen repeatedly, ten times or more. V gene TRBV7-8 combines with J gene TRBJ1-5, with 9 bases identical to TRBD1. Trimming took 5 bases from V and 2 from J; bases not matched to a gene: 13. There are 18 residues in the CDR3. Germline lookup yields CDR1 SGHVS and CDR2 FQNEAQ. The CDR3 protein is CASSVSGTGRNGNQPQHF. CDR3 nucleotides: TGTGCCAGCAGCGTATCCGGGACAGGGAGGAATGGCAATCAGCCCCAGCATTTT.

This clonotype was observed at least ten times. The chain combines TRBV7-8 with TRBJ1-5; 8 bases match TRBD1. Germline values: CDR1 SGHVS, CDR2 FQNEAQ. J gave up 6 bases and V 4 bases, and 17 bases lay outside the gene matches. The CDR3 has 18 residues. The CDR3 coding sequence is TGTGCCAGCAGCTCCCGCGGGCAGGGGGCATTTGGAATTCAGCCCCAGCATTTT. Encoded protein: CASSSRGQGAFGIQPQHF. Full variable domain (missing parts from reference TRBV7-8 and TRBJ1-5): GAGVSQSPRYKVAKRGQDVALRCDPISGHVSLFWYQQALGQGPEFLTYFQNEAQLDKSGLPSDRFFAERPEGSVSTLKIQRTQQEDSAVYLCASSSRGQGAFGIQPQHFGDGTRLSIL.

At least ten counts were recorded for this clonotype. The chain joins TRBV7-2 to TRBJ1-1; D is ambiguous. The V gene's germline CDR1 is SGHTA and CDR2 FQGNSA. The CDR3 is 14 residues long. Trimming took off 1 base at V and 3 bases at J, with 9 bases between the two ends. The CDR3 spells CASSLGGSHTEAFF. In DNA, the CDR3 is TGTGCCAGCAGCTTAGGCGGCAGCCACACTGAAGCTTTCTTT.

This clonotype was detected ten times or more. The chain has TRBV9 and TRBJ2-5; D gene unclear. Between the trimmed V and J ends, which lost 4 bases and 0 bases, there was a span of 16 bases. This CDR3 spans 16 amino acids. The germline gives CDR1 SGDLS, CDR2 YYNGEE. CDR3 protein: CASSPGWASYQETQYF. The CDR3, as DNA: TGTGCCAGCAGCCCAGGCTGGGCCTCTTACCAAGAGACCCAGTACTTC.

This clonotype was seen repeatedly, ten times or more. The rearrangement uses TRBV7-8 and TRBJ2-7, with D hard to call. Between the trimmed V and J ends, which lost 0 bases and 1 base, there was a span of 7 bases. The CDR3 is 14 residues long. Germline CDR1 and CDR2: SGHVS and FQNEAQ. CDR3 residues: CASSLARISYEQYF. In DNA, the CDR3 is TGTGCCAGCAGCTTAGCGCGGATTTCCTACGAGCAGTACTTC.

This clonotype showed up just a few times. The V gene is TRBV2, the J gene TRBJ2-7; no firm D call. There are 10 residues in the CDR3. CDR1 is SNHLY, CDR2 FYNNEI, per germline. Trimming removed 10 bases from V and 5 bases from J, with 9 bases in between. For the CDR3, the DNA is TGTGCCAACGGACGGGACGAGCAGTACTTC. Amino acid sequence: CANGRDEQYF. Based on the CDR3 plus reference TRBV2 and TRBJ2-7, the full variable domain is EPEVTQTPSHQVTQMGQEVILRCVPISNHLYFYWYRQILGQKVEFLVSFYNNEISEKSEIFDDQFSVERPDGSNFTLKIRSTKLEDSAMYFCANGRDEQYFGPGTRLTVT.

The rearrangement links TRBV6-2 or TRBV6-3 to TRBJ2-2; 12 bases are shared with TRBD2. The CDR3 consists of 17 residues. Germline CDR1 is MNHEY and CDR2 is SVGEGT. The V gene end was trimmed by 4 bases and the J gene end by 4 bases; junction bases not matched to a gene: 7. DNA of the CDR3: TGTGCCAGCAGTTTAAGGACTAGCGGGGCCCTCACCGGGGAGCTGTTTTTT. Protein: CASSLRTSGALTGELFF.

CDR3 sequence: CASSPWDSELYSNQPQHF. The CDR3 DNA sequence: TGTGCCAGCAGCCCTTGGGACAGTGAACTTTATAGCAATCAGCCCCAGCATTTT. V and J are TRBV5-5 and TRBJ1-5; the match to TRBD1 covers 7 bases. In germline, CDR1 is SGHKS, CDR2 YYEKEE (reference sequence). The CDR3 is 18 amino acids. Germline trimming cut 4 bases from V and 0 bases from J; bases unmatched to any gene: 13.

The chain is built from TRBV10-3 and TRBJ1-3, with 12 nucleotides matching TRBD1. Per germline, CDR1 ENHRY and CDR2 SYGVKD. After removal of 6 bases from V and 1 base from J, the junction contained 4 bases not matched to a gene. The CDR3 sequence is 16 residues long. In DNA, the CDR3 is TGTGCCATCAGGGCGGGACAGGGGGCGTCTGGAAACACCATATATTTT. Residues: CAIRAGQGASGNTIYF.

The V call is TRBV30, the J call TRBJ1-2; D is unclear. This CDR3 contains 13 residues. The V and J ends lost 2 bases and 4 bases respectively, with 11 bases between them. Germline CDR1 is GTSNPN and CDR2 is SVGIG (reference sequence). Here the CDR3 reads CAWSQRMGYGYTF. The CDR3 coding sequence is TGTGCCTGGAGTCAGAGGATGGGCTATGGCTACACCTTC.

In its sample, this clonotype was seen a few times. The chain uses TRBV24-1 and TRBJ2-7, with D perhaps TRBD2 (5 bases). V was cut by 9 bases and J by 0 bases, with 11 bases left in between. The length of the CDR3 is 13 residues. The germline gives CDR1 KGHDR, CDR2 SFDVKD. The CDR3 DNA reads TGTGCCACCGAGCCGGGAAACTCCTACGAGCAGTACTTC. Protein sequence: CATEPGNSYEQYF.

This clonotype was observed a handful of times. CDR3 amino acids: CASSSSSDEKLFF. In DNA form, the CDR3 reads TGTGCCAGCAGCTCATCCTCCGATGAAAAACTGTTTTTT. V usage is TRBV7-9 and J usage is TRBJ1-4, with unresolved D. This CDR3 region has 13 residues. Germline CDR1 SEHNR, CDR2 FQNEAQ (reference sequence). V gave up 4 bases and J gave up 6 bases, with 9 bases separating them.

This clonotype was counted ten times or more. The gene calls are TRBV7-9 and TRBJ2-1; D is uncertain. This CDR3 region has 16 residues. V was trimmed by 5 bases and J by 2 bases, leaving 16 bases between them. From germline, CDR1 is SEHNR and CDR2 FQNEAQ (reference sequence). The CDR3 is CASSLGPSPPYNEQFF. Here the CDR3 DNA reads TGTGCCAGCAGCCTAGGTCCGTCTCCCCCCTACAATGAGCAGTTCTTC.

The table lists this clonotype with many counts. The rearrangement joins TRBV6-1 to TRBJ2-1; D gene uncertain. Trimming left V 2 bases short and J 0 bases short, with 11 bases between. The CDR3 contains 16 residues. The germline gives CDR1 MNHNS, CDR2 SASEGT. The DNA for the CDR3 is TGTGCCAGCAGTGAACCAGTCAGAAGCTCCTACAATGAGCAGTTCTTC. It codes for CASSEPVRSSYNEQFF.

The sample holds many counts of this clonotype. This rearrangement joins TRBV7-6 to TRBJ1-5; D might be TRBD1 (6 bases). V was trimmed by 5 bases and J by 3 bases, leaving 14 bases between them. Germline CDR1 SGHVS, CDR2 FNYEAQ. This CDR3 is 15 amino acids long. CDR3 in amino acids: CASSLLQGANQPQHF. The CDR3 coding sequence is TGTGCCAGCAGCCTATTACAGGGAGCCAATCAGCCCCAGCATTTT. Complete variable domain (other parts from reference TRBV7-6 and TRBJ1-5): GAGVSQSPRYKVTKRGQDVALRCDPISGHVSLYWYRQALGQGPEFLTYFNYEAQQDKSGLPNDRFSAERPEGSISTLTIQRTEQRDSAMYRCASSLLQGANQPQHFGDGTRLSIL.

CDR3 region: CASSLAVRGDEQYF. DNA of the CDR3: TGTGCCAGCAGCTTAGCTGTCCGGGGGGACGAGCAGTACTTC. The chain links TRBV7-2 to TRBJ2-7; 7 bases map to TRBD2. J was trimmed by 5 bases and V by 0 bases; bases with no gene match: 4. Germline assignment: CDR1 SGHTA and CDR2 FQGNSA. This CDR3 contains 14 residues.

The CDR3 protein is CASWTPGANVLTF. The CDR3 DNA is TGTGCCAGTTGGACGCCGGGGGCCAACGTCCTGACTTTC. The chain recombines TRBV19 with TRBJ2-6; the D is unclear. The V gene's germline CDR1 is LNHDA and CDR2 SQIVND (reference sequence). With 8 bases removed from V and 4 bases from J, the gap between germline ends came to 9 bases. The CDR3 runs to 13 residues. Looking up the rest from reference TRBV19 and TRBJ2-6 gives the full variable domain: DGGITQSPKYLFRKEGQNVTLSCEQNLNHDAMYWYRQDPGQGLRLIYYSQIVNDFQKGDIAEGYSVSREKKESFPLTVTSAQKNPTAFYLCASWTPGANVLTFGAGSRLTVL.

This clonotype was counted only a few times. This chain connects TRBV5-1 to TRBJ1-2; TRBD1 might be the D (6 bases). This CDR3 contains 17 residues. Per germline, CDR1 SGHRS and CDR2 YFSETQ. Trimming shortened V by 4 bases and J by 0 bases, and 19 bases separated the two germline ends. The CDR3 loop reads CASSRDRLDSTNYGYTF. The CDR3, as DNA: TGCGCCAGCAGCCGTGACAGGTTAGACAGTACTAACTATGGCTACACCTTC.

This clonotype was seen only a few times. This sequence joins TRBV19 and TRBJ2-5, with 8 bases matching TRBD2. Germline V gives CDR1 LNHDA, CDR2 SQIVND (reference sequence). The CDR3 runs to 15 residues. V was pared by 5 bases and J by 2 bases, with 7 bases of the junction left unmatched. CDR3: CASSAKAGEQETQYF. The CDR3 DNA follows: TGTGCCAGTAGTGCAAAAGCGGGGGAACAAGAGACCCAGTACTTC.

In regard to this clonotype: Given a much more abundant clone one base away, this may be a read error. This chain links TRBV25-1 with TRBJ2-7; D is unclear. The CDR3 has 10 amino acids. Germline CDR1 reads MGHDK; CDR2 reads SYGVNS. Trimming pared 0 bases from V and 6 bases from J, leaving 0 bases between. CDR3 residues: CASSEYEQYF. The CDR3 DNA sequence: TGTGCCAGCAGTGAATACGAGCAGTACTTC.

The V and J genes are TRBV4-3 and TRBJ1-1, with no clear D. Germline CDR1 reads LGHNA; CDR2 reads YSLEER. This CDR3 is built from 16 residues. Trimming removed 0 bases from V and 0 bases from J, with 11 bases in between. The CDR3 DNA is TGCGCCAGCAGCCAAGATGCCGGCAGGATGAACACTGAAGCTTTCTTT. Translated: CASSQDAGRMNTEAFF.

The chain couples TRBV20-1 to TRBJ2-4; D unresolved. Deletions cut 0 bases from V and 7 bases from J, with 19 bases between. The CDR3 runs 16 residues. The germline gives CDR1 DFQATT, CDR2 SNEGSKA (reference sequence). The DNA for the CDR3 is TGCAGTGCTAGAGATATGTCGGGTACCCAAGGGAACATTCAGTACTTC. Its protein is CSARDMSGTQGNIQYF.

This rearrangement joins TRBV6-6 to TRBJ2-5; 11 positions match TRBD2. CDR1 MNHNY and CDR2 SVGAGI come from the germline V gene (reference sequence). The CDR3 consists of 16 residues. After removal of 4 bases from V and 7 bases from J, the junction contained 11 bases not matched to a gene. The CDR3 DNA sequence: TGTGCCAGCAGTTCCTTGACTAGCGGGACCCCCCGGACCCAGTACTTC. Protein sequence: CASSSLTSGTPRTQYF.

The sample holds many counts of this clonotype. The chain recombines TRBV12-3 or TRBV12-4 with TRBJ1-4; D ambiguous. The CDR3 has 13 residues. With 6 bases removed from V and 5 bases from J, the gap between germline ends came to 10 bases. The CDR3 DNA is TGTGCCAGCAGCCGATGGCAGAATGAAAAACTGTTTTTT. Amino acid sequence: CASSRWQNEKLFF.

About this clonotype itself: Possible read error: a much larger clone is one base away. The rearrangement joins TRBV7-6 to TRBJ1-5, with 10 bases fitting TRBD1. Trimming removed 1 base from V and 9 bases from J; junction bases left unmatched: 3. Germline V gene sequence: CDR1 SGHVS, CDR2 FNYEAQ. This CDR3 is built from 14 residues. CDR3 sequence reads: CASSLGTGGRPQHF. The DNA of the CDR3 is TGTGCCAGCAGCTTAGGGACAGGGGGTCGGCCCCAGCATTTT.